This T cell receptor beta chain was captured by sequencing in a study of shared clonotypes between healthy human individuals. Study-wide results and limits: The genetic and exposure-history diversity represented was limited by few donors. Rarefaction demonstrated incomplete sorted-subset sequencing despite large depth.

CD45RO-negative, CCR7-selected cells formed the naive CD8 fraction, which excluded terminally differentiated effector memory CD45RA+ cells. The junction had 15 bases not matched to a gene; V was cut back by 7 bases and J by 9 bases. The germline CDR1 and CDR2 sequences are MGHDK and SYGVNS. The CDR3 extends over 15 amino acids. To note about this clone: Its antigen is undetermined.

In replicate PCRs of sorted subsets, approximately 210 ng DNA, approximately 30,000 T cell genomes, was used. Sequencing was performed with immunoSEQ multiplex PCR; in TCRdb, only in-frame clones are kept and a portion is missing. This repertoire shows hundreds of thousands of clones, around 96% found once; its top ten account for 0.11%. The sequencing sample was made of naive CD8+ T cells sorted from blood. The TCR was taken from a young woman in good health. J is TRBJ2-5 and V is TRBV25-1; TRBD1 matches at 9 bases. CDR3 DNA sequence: TGTGCCAGCACCCCTCGGACAGGGGCGGAACGAGCCCAGTACTTC. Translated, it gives CASTPRTGAERAQYF.